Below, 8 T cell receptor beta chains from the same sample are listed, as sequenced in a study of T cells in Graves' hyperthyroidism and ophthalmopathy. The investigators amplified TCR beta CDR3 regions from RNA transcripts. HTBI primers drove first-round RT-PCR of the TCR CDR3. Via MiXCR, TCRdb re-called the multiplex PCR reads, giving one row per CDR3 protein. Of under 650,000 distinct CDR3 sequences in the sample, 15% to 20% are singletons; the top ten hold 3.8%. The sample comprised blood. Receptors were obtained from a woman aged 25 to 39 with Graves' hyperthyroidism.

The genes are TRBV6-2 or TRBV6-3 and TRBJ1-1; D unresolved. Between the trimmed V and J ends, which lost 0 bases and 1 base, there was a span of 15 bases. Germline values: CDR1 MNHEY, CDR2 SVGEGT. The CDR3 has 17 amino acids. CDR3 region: CASSYSTVGPGNTEAFF. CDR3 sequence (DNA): TGTGCCAGCAGTTACTCGACTGTTGGGCCGGGGAACACTGAAGCTTTCTTT.

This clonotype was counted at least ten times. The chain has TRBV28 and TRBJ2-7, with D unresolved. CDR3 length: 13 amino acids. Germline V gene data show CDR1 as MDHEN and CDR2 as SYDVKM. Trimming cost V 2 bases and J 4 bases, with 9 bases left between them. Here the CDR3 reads CASSLARIYEQYF. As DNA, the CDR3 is TGTGCCAGCAGTTTAGCTAGAATTTACGAGCAGTACTTC.

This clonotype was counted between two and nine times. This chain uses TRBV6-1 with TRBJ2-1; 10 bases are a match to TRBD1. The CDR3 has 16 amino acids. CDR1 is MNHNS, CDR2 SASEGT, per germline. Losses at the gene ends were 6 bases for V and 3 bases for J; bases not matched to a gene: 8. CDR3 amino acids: CASSRAGTGVYNEQFF. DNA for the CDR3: TGTGCCAGCAGCAGGGCTGGGACAGGGGTCTACAATGAGCAGTTCTTC.

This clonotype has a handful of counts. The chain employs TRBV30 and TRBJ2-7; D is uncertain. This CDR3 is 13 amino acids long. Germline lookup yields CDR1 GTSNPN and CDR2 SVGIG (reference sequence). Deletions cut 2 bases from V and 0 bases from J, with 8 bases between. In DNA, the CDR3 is TGTGCCTGGAGTATCAGACTCTCCTACGAGCAGTACTTC. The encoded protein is CAWSIRLSYEQYF.

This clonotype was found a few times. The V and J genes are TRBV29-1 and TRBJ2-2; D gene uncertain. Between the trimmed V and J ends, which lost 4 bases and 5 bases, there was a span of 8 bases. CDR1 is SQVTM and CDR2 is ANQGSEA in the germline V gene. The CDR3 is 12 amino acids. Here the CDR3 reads CSVGRRTGELFF. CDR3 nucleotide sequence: TGCAGCGTTGGTAGAAGGACCGGGGAGCTGTTTTTT.

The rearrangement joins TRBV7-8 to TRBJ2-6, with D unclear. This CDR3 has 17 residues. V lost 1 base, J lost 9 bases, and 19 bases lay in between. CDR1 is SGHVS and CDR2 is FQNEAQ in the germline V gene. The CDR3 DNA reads TGTGCCAGCAGCTTAGGGACGTGGGGAACGGTGGTCAACGTCCTGACTTTC. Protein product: CASSLGTWGTVVNVLTF. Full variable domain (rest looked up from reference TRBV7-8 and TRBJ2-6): GAGVSQSPRYKVAKRGQDVALRCDPISGHVSLFWYQQALGQGPEFLTYFQNEAQLDKSGLPSDRFFAERPEGSVSTLKIQRTQQEDSAVYLCASSLGTWGTVVNVLTFGAGSRLTVL.

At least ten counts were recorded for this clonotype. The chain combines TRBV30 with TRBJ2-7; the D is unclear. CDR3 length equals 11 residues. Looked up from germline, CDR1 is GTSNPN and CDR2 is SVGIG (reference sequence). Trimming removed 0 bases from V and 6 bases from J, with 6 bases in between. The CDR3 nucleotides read TGTGCCTGGAGTGTAGGAATCGAGCAGTACTTC. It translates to CAWSVGIEQYF.

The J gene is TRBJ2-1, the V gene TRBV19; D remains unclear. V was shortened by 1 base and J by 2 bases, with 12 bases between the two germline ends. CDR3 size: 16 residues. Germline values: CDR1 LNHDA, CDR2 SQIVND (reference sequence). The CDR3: CASSIGASIPYNEQFF. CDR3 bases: TGTGCCAGTAGTATAGGGGCTAGTATTCCCTACAATGAGCAGTTCTTC.